This is a list of T cell receptor beta chains from one sample in a study of T cell therapy after organ transplantation. Profiling relied on immunoSEQ multiplex PCR, and the TCRdb table lists in-frame clones only, not all of them. The data hold about 20,000 clones, with less than 90% observed a single time. For these TCRs, the target antigens are not known. Here the sequenced sample was CD8+ T cells from blood, taken after autologous CMV-specific T cell therapy. These receptors all come from a human patient who had received a solid organ transplant and had CMV disease. The graft donor may have contributed some T cells. Each CDR3 is given with its conserved first and last residue. Fields, in order: CDR3 protein, CDR3 DNA, clone size, CDR3 length, D gene, V gene, J gene. The D gene is left open where the match is weak. Only part of the rows carry a size: once, few, many, or a class if the clone is expanded.

CASRLNGPSNQPQHF	TGTGCCAGCAGACTAAACGGACCGAGCAATCAGCCCCAGCATTTT	-	15	-	TRBV6-6	TRBJ1-5
CASSLGQGARNEQFF	TGTGCCAGCAGCTTAGGGCAGGGGGCGCGTAATGAGCAGTTCTTC	-	15	TRBD1	TRBV7-9	TRBJ2-1
CASSLSILAEQYF	TGTGCCAGCAGCTTATCTATCTTGGCCGAGCAGTACTTC	-	13	-	TRBV7-8	TRBJ2-7
CASSYLGTDTQYF	TGTGCCAGCAGTTACTTAGGTACAGATACGCAGTATTTT	once	13	-	TRBV6-5	TRBJ2-3
CASSPRYEQYF	TGTGCCAGCAGTCCAAGGTACGAGCAGTACTTC	-	11	-	TRBV7-2	TRBJ2-7
CASSPTAYEQYF	TGTGCCAGCAGCCCGACAGCCTACGAGCAGTACTTC	-	12	-	TRBV27	TRBJ2-7
CASSQDLYMTYQETQYF	TGCGCCAGCAGCCAAGATCTGTACATGACGTACCAAGAGACCCAGTACTTC	-	17	-	TRBV4-1	TRBJ2-5
CASSAGLAYEQYF	TGTGCCAGCAGTGCGGGACTTGCCTACGAGCAGTACTTC	once	13	-	TRBV27	TRBJ2-7
CASRIGTGGNGYTF	TGTGCCAGCAGGATCGGGACAGGGGGGAATGGCTACACCTTC	-	14	TRBD1	TRBV2	TRBJ1-2
CASGLVLAGQETQYF	TGTGCTAGTGGTTTGGTATTAGCGGGACAAGAGACCCAGTACTTC	-	15	TRBD2	TRBV12-5	TRBJ2-5